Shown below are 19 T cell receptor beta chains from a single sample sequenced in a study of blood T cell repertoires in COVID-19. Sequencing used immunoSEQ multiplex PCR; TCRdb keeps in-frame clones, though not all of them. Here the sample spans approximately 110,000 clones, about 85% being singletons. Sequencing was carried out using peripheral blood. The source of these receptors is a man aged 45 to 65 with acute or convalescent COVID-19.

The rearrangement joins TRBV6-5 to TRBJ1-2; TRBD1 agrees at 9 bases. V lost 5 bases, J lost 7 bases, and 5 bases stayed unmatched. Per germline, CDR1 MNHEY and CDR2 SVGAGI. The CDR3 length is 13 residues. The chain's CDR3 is CASSRTGGRGYTF. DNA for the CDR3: TGTGCCAGCAGTCGAACAGGGGGCCGTGGCTACACCTTC.

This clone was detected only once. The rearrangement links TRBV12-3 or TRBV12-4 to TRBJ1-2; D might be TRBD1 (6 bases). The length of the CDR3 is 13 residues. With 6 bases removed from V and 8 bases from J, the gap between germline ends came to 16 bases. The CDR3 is CASSPLGASGYTF. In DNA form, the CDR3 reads TGTGCCAGCAGCCCATTGGGGGCGAGCGGCTACACCTTC.

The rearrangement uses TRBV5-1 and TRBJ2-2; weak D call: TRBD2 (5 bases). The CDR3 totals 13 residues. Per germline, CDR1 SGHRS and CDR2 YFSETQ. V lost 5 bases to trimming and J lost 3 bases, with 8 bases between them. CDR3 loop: CASRLEDTGELFF. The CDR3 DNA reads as TGCGCCAGCAGACTAGAGGACACCGGGGAGCTGTTTTTT. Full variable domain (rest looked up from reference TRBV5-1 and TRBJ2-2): KAGVTQTPRYLIKTRGQQVTLSCSPISGHRSVSWYQQTPGQGLQFLFEYFSETQRNKGNFPGRFSGRQFSNSRSEMNVSTLELGDSALYLCASRLEDTGELFFGEGSRLTVL.

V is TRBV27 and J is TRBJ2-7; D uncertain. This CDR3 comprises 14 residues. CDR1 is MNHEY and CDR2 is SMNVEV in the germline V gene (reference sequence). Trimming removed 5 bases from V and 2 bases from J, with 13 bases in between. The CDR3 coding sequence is TGTGCCAGCAGTCCCCTAGACCGCACCTACGAGCAGTACTTC. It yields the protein CASSPLDRTYEQYF.

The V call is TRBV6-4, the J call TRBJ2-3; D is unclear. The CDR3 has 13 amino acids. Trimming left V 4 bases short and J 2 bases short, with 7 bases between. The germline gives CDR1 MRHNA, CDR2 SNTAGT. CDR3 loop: CASSARYTDTQYF. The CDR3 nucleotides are TGTGCCAGCAGTGCCAGATACACAGATACGCAGTATTTT.

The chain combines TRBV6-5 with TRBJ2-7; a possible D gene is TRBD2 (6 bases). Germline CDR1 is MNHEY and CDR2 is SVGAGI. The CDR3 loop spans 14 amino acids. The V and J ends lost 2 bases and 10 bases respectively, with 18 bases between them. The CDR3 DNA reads TGTGCCAGCAGTTACGACCGGGACTGGAGTCGACAGTACTTC. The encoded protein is CASSYDRDWSRQYF.

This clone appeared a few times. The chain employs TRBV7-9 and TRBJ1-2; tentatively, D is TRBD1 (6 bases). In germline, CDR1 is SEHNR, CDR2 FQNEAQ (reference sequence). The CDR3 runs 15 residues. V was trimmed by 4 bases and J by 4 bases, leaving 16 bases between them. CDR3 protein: CASSSDTGHLYGYTF. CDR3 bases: TGTGCCAGCAGCTCTGACACGGGACATCTCTATGGCTACACCTTC. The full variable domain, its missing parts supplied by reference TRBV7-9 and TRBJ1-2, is DTGVSQNPRHKITKRGQNVTFRCDPISEHNRLYWYRQTLGQGPEFLTYFQNEAQLEKSRLLSDRFSAERPKGSFSTLEIQRTEQGDSAMYLCASSSDTGHLYGYTFGSGTRLTVV.

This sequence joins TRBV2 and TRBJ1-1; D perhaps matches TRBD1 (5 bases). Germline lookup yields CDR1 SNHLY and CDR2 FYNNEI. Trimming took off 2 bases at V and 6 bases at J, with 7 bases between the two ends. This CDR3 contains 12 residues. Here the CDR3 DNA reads TGTGCCAGCAGTGAACAGGGCCCTGAAGCTTTCTTT. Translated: CASSEQGPEAFF.

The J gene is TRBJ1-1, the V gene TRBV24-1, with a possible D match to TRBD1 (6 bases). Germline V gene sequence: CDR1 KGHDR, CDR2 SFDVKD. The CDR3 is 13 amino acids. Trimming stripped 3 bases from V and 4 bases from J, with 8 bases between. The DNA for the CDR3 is TGTGCCACCAGTGATAGGGGGAGCACTGAAGCTTTCTTT. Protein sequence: CATSDRGSTEAFF.

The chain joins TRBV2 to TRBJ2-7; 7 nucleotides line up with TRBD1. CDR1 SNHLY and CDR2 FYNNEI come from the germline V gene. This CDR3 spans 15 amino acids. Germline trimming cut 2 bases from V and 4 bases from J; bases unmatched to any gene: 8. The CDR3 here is CASSEYLGTVYEQYV. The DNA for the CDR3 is TGTGCCAGCAGTGAATACCTTGGGACAGTTTACGAGCAGTACGTC.

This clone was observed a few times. The chain's CDR3 is CASSRSGQMNEKLFF. CDR3 coding DNA: TGTGCCAGCAGCCGATCGGGACAGATGAATGAAAAACTGTTTTTT. The chain recombines TRBV4-2 with TRBJ1-4; the match to TRBD1 covers 7 bases. After removal of 4 bases from V and 5 bases from J, the junction contained 7 bases not matched to a gene. Per germline, CDR1 LGHNA and CDR2 YNFKEQ. CDR3 length: 15 residues.

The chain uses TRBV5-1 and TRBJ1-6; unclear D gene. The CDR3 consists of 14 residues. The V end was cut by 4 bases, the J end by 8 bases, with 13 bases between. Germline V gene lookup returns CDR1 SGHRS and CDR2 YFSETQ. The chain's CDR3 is CASSPGSWDSPLHF. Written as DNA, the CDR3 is TGCGCCAGCAGCCCGGGATCCTGGGATTCACCCCTCCACTTT.

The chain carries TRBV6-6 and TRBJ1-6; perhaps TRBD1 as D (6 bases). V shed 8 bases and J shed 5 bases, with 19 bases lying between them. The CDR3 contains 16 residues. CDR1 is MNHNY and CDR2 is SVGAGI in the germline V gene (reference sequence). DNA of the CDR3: TGTGCCAGCGGAGACAGGCCCCCCGCAGATAATTCACCCCTCCACTTT. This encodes CASGDRPPADNSPLHF.

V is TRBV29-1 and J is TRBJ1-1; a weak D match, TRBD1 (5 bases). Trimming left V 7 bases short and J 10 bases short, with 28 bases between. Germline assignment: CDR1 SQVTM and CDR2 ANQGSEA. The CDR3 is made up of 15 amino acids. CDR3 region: CSGRLGGVVQSGAFF. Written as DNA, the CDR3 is TGCAGCGGGAGGCTCGGAGGGGTAGTGCAATCCGGAGCTTTCTTT.

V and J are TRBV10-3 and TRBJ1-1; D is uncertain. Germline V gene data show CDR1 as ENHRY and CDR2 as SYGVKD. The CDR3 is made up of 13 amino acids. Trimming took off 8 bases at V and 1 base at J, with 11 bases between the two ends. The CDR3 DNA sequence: TGTGCCATCTTCGCGGTTGGGAACACTGAAGCTTTCTTT. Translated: CAIFAVGNTEAFF.

The CDR3 DNA follows: TGTGCCAGCAGACTACAGGGGGAATATGGCTACACCTTC. Protein sequence: CASRLQGEYGYTF. The rearrangement links TRBV25-1 to TRBJ1-2; 8 bases fit TRBD1. The CDR3 totals 13 residues. Germline loops: CDR1 MGHDK, CDR2 SYGVNS. V trimming: 6 bases; J trimming: 5 bases; junction bases outside the gene matches: 5.

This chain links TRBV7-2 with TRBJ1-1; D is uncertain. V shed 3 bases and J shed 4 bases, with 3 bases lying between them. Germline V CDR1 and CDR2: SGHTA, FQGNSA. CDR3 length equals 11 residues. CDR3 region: CASSFSTEAFF. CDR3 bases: TGTGCCAGCAGCTTTAGCACTGAAGCTTTCTTT.

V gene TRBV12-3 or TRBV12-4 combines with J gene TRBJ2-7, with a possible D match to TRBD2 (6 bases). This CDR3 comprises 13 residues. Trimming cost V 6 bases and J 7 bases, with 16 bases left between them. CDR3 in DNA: TGTGCCAGCAGAAGATCCGGGGCGGGGGAGCAGTACTTC. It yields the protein CASRRSGAGEQYF.

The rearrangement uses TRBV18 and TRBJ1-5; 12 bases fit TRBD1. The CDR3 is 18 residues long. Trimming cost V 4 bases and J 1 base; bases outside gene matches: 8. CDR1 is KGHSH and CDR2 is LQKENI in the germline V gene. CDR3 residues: CASSLGTGGDWSNQPQHF. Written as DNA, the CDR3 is TGTGCCAGCTCACTTGGGACAGGGGGCGATTGGAGCAATCAGCCCCAGCATTTT. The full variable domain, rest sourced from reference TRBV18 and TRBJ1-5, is NAGVMQNPRHLVRRRGQEARLRCSPMKGHSHVYWYRQLPEEGLKFMVYLQKENIIDESGMPKERFSAEFPKEGPSILRIQQVVRGDSAAYFCASSLGTGGDWSNQPQHFGDGTRLSIL.